The T cell receptor (beta chain) described here comes from a study of cytomegalovirus exposure and HLA in healthy donors. Regarding the study as a whole: Listed as cytomegalovirus-associated were 150 to 200 TCR beta chains. Subsequent analysis found a tendency for first-cohort TCR clusters to co-occur within the 120 or so validation repertoires. In vitro work confirmed that a few CMV-associated chains recognize CMV antigens.

Concerning this clone itself: Its specificity is unknown.

TCRdb keeps only in-frame clones here, not all; method: immunoSEQ multiplex PCR. The table shows roughly 150,000 clones, with roughly nine tenths occurring only once. The sequence derives from a man aged 18 to 30 in good health and CMV-seronegative. Source material: PBMCs.

CDR3 in DNA: TGTGCCAGTTTTCCGGGACAGGGGTCTAATGAAAAACTGTTTTTT. It specifies CASFPGQGSNEKLFF. J is TRBJ1-4 and V is TRBV2; 10 bases fit TRBD1. From germline, CDR1 is SNHLY and CDR2 FYNNEI. J gave up 3 bases and V 9 bases, and 7 bases lay outside the gene matches. The CDR3 runs to 15 residues.